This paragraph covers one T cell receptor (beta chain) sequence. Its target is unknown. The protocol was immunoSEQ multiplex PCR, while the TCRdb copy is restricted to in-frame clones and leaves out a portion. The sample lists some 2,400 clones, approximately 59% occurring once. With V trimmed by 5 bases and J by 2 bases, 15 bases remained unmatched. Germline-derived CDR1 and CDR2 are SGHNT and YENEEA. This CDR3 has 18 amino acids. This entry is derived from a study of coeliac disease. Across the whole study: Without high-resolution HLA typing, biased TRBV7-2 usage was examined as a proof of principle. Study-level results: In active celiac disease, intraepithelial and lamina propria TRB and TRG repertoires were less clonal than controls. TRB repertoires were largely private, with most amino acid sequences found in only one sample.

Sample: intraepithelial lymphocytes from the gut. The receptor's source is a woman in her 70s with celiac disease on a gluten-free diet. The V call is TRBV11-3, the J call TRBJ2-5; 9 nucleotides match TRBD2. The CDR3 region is CASSPTTWREGRQETQYF. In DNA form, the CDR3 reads TGTGCCAGCAGCCCCACCACCTGGCGGGAGGGCCGGCAAGAGACCCAGTACTTC.